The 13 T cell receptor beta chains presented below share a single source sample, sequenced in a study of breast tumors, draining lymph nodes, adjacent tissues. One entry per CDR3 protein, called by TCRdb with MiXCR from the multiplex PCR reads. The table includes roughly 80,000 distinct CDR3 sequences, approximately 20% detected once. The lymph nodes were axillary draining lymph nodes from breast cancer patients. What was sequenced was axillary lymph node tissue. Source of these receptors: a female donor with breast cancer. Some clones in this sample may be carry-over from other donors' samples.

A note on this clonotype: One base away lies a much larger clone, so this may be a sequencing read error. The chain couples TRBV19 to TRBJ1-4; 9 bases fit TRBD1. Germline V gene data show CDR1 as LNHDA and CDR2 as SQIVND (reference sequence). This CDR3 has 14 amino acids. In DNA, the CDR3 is TGTGCCAATAGTACTACAGGGGGCAGTGAAAAACTGTTTTTT. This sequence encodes CANSTTGGSEKLFF.

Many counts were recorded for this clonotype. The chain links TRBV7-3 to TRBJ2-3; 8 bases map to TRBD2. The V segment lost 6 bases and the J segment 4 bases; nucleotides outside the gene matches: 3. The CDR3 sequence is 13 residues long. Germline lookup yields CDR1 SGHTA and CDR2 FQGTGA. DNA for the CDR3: TGTGCCAGCAGTGACGGGAGGGCAGATACGCAGTATTTT. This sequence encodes CASSDGRADTQYF.

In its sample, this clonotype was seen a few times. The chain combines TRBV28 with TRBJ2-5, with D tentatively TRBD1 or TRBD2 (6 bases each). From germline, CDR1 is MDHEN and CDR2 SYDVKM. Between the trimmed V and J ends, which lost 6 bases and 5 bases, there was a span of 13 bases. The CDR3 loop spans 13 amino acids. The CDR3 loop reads CASSKGGWETQYF. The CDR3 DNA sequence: TGTGCCAGCAGCAAAGGGGGGTGGGAGACCCAGTACTTC.

CDR3 protein: CATSTGTSGILYNEQFF. The CDR3 region has the DNA TGTGCCACCAGTACCGGGACTAGCGGTATTCTGTACAATGAGCAGTTCTTC. This chain uses TRBV24-1 with TRBJ2-1; TRBD2 agrees at 11 bases. The germline V gene has CDR1 KGHDR and CDR2 SFDVKD. The CDR3 is 17 residues long. Trimming removed 6 bases from V and 4 bases from J; junction bases left unmatched: 10.

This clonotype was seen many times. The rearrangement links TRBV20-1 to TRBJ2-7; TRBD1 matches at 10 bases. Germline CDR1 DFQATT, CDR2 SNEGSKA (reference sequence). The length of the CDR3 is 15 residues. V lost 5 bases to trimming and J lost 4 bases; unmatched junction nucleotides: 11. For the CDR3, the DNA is TGCAGTGCTGGGGGAGGGGGGGACAGGGGTTACGAGCAGTACTTC. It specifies CSAGGGGDRGYEQYF.

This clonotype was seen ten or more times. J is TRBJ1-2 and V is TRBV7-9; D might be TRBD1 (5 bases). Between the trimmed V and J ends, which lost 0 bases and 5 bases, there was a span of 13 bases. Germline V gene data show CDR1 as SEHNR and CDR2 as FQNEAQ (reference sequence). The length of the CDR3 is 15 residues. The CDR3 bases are TGTGCCAGCAGCTTAGCGGGTCAGGGAGGGTATGGCTACACCTTC. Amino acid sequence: CASSLAGQGGYGYTF.

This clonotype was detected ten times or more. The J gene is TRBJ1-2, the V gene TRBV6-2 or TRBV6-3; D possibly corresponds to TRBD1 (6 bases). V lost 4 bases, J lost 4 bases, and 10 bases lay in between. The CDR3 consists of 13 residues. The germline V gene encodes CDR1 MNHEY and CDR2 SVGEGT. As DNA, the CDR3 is TGTGCCAGCAGTTTACAGGGAGTCTATGGCTACACCTTC. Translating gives CASSLQGVYGYTF.

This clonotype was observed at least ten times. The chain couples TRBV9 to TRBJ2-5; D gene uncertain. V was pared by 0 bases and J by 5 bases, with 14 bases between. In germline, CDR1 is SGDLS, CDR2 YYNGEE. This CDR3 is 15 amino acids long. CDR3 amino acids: CASSVGPQATETQYF. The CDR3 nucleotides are TGTGCCAGCAGCGTAGGGCCCCAGGCCACCGAGACCCAGTACTTC.

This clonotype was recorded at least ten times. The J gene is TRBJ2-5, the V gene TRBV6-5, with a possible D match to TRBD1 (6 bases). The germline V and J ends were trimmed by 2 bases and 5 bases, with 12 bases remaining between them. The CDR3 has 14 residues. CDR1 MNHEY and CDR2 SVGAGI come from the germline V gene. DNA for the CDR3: TGTGCCAGCAGTTACGCTGGGGGCGGGGAGACCCAGTACTTC. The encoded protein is CASSYAGGGETQYF.

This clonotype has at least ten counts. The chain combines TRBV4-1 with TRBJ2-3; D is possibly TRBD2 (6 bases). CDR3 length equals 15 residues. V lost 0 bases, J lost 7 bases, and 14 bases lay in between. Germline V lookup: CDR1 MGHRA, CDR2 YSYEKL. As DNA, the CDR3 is TGCGCCAGCAGCCAAGATCGGAGGACTACTTATACGCAGTATTTT. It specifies CASSQDRRTTYTQYF.

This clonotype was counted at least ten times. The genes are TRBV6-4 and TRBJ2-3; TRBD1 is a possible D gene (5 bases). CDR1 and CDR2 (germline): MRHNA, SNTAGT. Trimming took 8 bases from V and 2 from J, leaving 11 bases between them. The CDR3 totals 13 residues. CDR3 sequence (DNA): TGTGCCAGCGGAGCAGGGCACACAGATACGCAGTATTTT. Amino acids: CASGAGHTDTQYF.

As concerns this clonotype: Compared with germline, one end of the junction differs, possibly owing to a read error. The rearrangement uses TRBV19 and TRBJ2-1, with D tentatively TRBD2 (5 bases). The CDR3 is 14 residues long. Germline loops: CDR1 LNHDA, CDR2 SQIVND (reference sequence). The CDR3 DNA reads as TGTGCCAGTAGTCCCCTTAGCGAGTACAATGAGCAATTCTTC. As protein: CASSPLSEYNEQFF.

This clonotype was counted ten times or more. CDR3 residues: CASSLSFAETQYF. In DNA, the CDR3 is TGTGCCAGCAGCTTAAGTTTCGCAGAGACCCAGTACTTC. The chain uses TRBV7-3 and TRBJ2-5; no reliable D call. Germline V lookup: CDR1 SGHTA, CDR2 FQGTGA. This CDR3 has 13 amino acids. Deletions cut 1 base from V and 4 bases from J, with 7 bases between.